Below are 31 T cell receptor beta chains sequenced from a single sample in a study of shared clonotypes between healthy human individuals. Here immunoSEQ multiplex PCR was the method, and the copy in TCRdb shows in-frame clones only, minus some. The sample consists of 2 million to 2.5 million clones, roughly 95% of them appearing once. The sequenced sample was naive CD4+ T cells sorted from blood. Regarding subset: CD45RA+ positively selected. The receptors derive from a man aged 18 to 30 in good health.

On this clone itself: The germline gene is not matched at one end of the junction; a read error may be the cause. The V call is TRBV7-2, the J call TRBJ1-2; D is undetermined. Germline CDR1 is SGHTA and CDR2 is FQGNSA. This CDR3 is built from 13 residues. The CDR3 DNA reads TGTGCCAGCAGCTTAGGACCCTCTTATGACTACACCTTC. This gives the protein CASSLGPSYDYTF.

The gene calls are TRBV11-2 and TRBJ1-2; tentatively, D is TRBD1 (6 bases). V dropped 2 bases and J dropped 5 bases, with 9 bases sitting between them. Germline CDR1 SGHAT, CDR2 FQNNGV. The CDR3 contains 13 residues. CDR3 protein: CASSLRTEYGYTF. In DNA, the CDR3 is TGTGCCAGCAGCTTAAGGACAGAGTATGGCTACACCTTC.

Of note for this clone: Its ends do not fully match the called genes, so a read error is possible. Other DNA sequences in this sample translate to the same CDR3. The chain is built from TRBV7-2 and TRBJ2-7, with 13 bases identical to TRBD2. CDR1 is SGHTA, CDR2 FQGNSA, per germline. The CDR3 loop spans 15 amino acids. The CDR3 loop reads CASSLGLAGAYEQYF. The CDR3, as DNA: TGTGCCAGCAGTTTAGGACTAGCGGGAGCCTACGAGCAGTACTTC.

The chain links TRBV5-4 to TRBJ1-6, with TRBD1 matching 10 bases. The CDR3 is 18 residues long. Trimming removed 3 bases from V and 7 bases from J; junction bases left unmatched: 13. Germline V CDR1 and CDR2: SGHNT, YYREEE (reference sequence). CDR3: CASSSSPGRQGANSPLHF. As DNA, the CDR3 is TGTGCCAGCAGCTCCTCTCCCGGTAGACAGGGGGCCAATTCACCCCTCCACTTT.

Regarding this clone: The sample carries other DNA sequences with the same CDR3. The chain joins TRBV7-9 to TRBJ2-1; TRBD2 matches 11 bases. The germline V gene has CDR1 SEHNR and CDR2 FQNEAQ (reference sequence). The ends lost 3 bases at V and 4 bases at J; junction bases unmatched: 2. The CDR3 extends over 15 amino acids. CDR3 bases: TGTGCCAGCAGCTTGACTAGCGGGGAGTACAATGAGCAGTTCTTC. This translates into CASSLTSGEYNEQFF.

The chain links TRBV10-3 to TRBJ1-2, with a weak D call TRBD1 (6 bases). The V end was cut by 11 bases, the J end by 2 bases, with 9 bases between. Per germline, CDR1 ENHRY and CDR2 SYGVKD. The CDR3 contains 11 residues. The CDR3 DNA reads as TGTGCCGTACAGGGAAACTATGGCTACACCTTC. This codes for CAVQGNYGYTF.

Note on this clone: Other DNA sequences in this sample translate to the same CDR3. The chain combines TRBV10-3 with TRBJ1-6; no reliable D call. Trimming pared 2 bases from V and 0 bases from J, leaving 5 bases between. The CDR3 runs 15 residues. Germline V gives CDR1 ENHRY, CDR2 SYGVKD. In DNA, the CDR3 is TGTGCCATCAGTGAGGAAAGCTCCTATAATTCACCCCTCCACTTT. Protein product: CAISEESSYNSPLHF.

V gene TRBV10-3 combines with J gene TRBJ2-7, with D unclear. This CDR3 spans 13 amino acids. Deletions cut 3 bases from V and 0 bases from J, with 6 bases between. Germline V CDR1 and CDR2: ENHRY, SYGVKD. This CDR3 reads CAISEYSSYEQYF. The CDR3 nucleotides read TGTGCCATCAGTGAATACTCCTCCTACGAGCAGTACTTC.

The chain employs TRBV7-2 and TRBJ2-7; 11 bases agree with TRBD1. Looked up from germline, CDR1 is SGHTA and CDR2 is FQGNSA. Losses at the gene ends were 3 bases for V and 2 bases for J; bases not matched to a gene: 6. The CDR3 consists of 16 residues. The CDR3 region has the DNA TGTGCCAGCAGCTTTATCCGGGACAGGGGGACCTACGAGCAGTACTTC. Encoded protein: CASSFIRDRGTYEQYF.

The J gene is TRBJ2-7, the V gene TRBV19, with TRBD1 matching over 7 bases. V lost 5 bases to trimming and J lost 1 base; unmatched junction nucleotides: 8. CDR1 is LNHDA, CDR2 SQIVND, per germline (reference sequence). The CDR3 has 15 amino acids. CDR3 amino acids: CASSPGQAKSYEQYF. CDR3 coding DNA: TGTGCCAGTAGTCCTGGACAGGCCAAGTCCTACGAGCAGTACTTC.

The chain has TRBV10-3 and TRBJ2-2, with unresolved D. The CDR3 contains 12 residues. Germline V gene data show CDR1 as ENHRY and CDR2 as SYGVKD. V dropped 10 bases and J dropped 4 bases, with 10 bases sitting between them. CDR3 DNA sequence: TGTGCCACCCAGGACGCCACCGGGGAGCTGTTTTTT. Translating gives CATQDATGELFF.

V gene TRBV29-1 combines with J gene TRBJ2-7, with D perhaps TRBD1 or TRBD2 (5 bases each). V dropped 6 bases and J dropped 0 bases, with 18 bases sitting between them. The CDR3 has 15 amino acids. Germline CDR1 is SQVTM and CDR2 is ANQGSEA. The CDR3 bases are TGCAGCGTCCGCGATGGGACGGTCCTCTCCTACGAGCAGTACTTC. Its protein is CSVRDGTVLSYEQYF.

The genes are TRBV5-6 and TRBJ2-7; TRBD2 might be the D (6 bases). V lost 4 bases and J lost 0, with 11 bases in between. The CDR3 loop spans 14 amino acids. The germline V gene has CDR1 SGHDT and CDR2 YYEEEE. The CDR3 reads CASSRLLASYEQYF. For the CDR3, the DNA is TGTGCCAGCAGCCGCCTACTAGCCTCCTACGAGCAGTACTTC.

This clone was recorded only once. This rearrangement joins TRBV7-9 to TRBJ1-6, with no clear D. Trimming removed 5 bases from V and 7 bases from J, with 15 bases in between. Germline V CDR1 and CDR2: SEHNR, FQNEAQ (reference sequence). This CDR3 is 15 amino acids long. Here the CDR3 DNA reads TGTGCCAGCAGCCCCCCAGGAACTAACAATTCACCCCTCCACTTT. Translating it yields CASSPPGTNNSPLHF.

This clone appeared once. The chain carries TRBV2 and TRBJ2-1, with TRBD1 identical over 7 bases. This CDR3 region has 16 residues. In germline, CDR1 is SNHLY, CDR2 FYNNEI. J lost 5 bases, V lost 2 bases, and 9 bases had no gene match. The CDR3 nucleotides read TGTGCCAGCAGTGAACGTCAAACAGGGGATAACAATGAGCAGTTCTTC. Its protein product is CASSERQTGDNNEQFF.

This chain joins TRBV5-1 and TRBJ2-5; 9 bases line up with TRBD1. V lost 3 bases and J lost 5; bases outside the gene matches: 11. The CDR3 runs to 16 residues. The V gene's germline CDR1 is SGHRS and CDR2 YFSETQ. CDR3 DNA: TGCGCCAGCAGCTACGGATCGACAGGGGGTGGGGAGACCCAGTACTTC. Amino acids: CASSYGSTGGGETQYF.

The rearrangement joins TRBV4-1 to TRBJ1-2, with TRBD1 matching over 8 bases. V shed 3 bases, J shed 4 bases, and the junction held 7 bases outside the gene matches. The CDR3 length is 15 residues. Germline V CDR1 and CDR2: MGHRA, YSYEKL. CDR3 coding DNA: TGCGCCAGCAGCCACGAGGACAGGGACGCCTATGGCTACACCTTC. Translated, it gives CASSHEDRDAYGYTF.

The chain recombines TRBV30 with TRBJ2-2, with a tentative D call TRBD2 (7 bases). V dropped 3 bases and J dropped 6 bases, with 17 bases sitting between them. Germline assignment: CDR1 GTSNPN and CDR2 SVGIG (reference sequence). This CDR3 is 15 amino acids long. This CDR3 is CAWSHKGGIPGELFF. In nucleotides, the CDR3 is TGTGCCTGGAGCCATAAGGGGGGGATTCCCGGGGAGCTGTTTTTT.

Turning to this clone: Within the sample, other DNA sequences also encode this same CDR3. The V gene is TRBV29-1, the J gene TRBJ2-3; D is ambiguous. This CDR3 has 12 amino acids. The ends were cut back, 3 bases at V and 1 base at J, with 5 bases in the middle. The germline gives CDR1 SQVTM, CDR2 ANQGSEA. CDR3 in amino acids: CSVDAGTDTQYF. The CDR3 nucleotides read TGCAGCGTTGATGCAGGCACAGATACGCAGTATTTT.

CDR3 nucleotides: TGTGCCAGCAGTGGGGAAGGTTTAAGAGAAACTAATGAAAAACTGTTTTTT. It is translated as CASSGEGLRETNEKLFF. The gene calls are TRBV25-1 and TRBJ1-4; D is unclear. The CDR3 has 17 residues. V was shortened by 4 bases and J by 1 base, with 16 bases between the two germline ends. In germline, CDR1 is MGHDK, CDR2 SYGVNS.

V gene TRBV28 combines with J gene TRBJ1-2, with D possibly TRBD1 on 5 matching bases. V lost 1 base to trimming and J lost 11 bases, with 11 bases between them. There are 12 residues in the CDR3. Per germline, CDR1 MDHEN and CDR2 SYDVKM. Here the CDR3 DNA reads TGTGCCAGCAGTTTATTCCAGGGAAGGTACACCTTC. Protein sequence: CASSLFQGRYTF.

J is TRBJ1-3 and V is TRBV21-1; the tabulated D call, TRBD1, remains unverified against the DNA. TRBV21-1 is a documented pseudogene. This CDR3 is built from 17 residues. Written as DNA, the CDR3 is TGTGCCAGCAGCAAAAAGTGGGCCACCGAGGACAGAAACACCATATATTTT. It specifies CASSKKWATEDRNTIYF.

The gene calls are TRBV5-1 and TRBJ2-1; TRBD2 is a possible D gene (5 bases). Trimming shortened V by 4 bases and J by 2 bases, and 10 bases separated the two germline ends. The CDR3 covers 14 residues. Per germline, CDR1 SGHRS and CDR2 YFSETQ. This CDR3 is CASSPSGTYNEQFF. The CDR3 coding sequence is TGCGCCAGCAGCCCCTCCGGGACCTACAATGAGCAGTTCTTC. The entire variable domain, with the rest obtained from reference TRBV5-1 and TRBJ2-1, is as follows: KAGVTQTPRYLIKTRGQQVTLSCSPISGHRSVSWYQQTPGQGLQFLFEYFSETQRNKGNFPGRFSGRQFSNSRSEMNVSTLELGDSALYLCASSPSGTYNEQFFGPGTRLTVL.

The genes are TRBV6-1 and TRBJ2-7; D gene unclear. CDR3 length equals 13 residues. V lost 10 bases and J 3 bases, leaving 16 bases between the germline ends. Germline V CDR1 and CDR2: MNHNS, SASEGT. DNA for the CDR3: TGTGCCACCACTCCCCAATCCTACTACGAGCAGTACTTC. Protein product: CATTPQSYYEQYF.

This chain connects TRBV28 to TRBJ2-4, with D perhaps being TRBD1 or TRBD2 (6 bases each). Germline assignment: CDR1 MDHEN and CDR2 SYDVKM. The CDR3 contains 14 residues. Deletions cut 1 base from V and 5 bases from J, with 9 bases between. The CDR3 coding sequence is TGTGCCAGCAGTTTATCCGGGGGCCAAAACATTCAGTACTTC. It is translated as CASSLSGGQNIQYF. The complete variable domain, with remaining parts taken from reference TRBV28 and TRBJ2-4, reads DVKVTQSSRYLVKRTGEKVFLECVQDMDHENMFWYRQDPGLGLRLIYFSYDVKMKEKGDIPEGYSVSREKKERFSLILESASTNQTSMYLCASSLSGGQNIQYFGAGTRLSVL.

J is TRBJ2-7 and V is TRBV2; 8 nucleotides align to TRBD2. Germline loops: CDR1 SNHLY, CDR2 FYNNEI. The trim removed 6 bases at V and 7 bases at J, leaving 8 bases unmatched. This CDR3 region has 13 residues. For the CDR3, the DNA is TGTGCCAGCAGGCCGACTAGCGCAGTTGAGCAGTACTTC. Protein product: CASRPTSAVEQYF.

This rearrangement joins TRBV11-2 to TRBJ2-5; no clear D gene. The V end was cut by 2 bases, the J end by 5 bases, with 9 bases between. CDR1 is SGHAT and CDR2 is FQNNGV in the germline V gene. This CDR3 spans 13 amino acids. CDR3 protein: CASSLTLMETQYF. CDR3 coding DNA: TGTGCCAGCAGCTTAACCCTCATGGAGACCCAGTACTTC.

The rearrangement joins TRBV2 to TRBJ1-3, with D unresolved. Germline CDR1 reads SNHLY; CDR2 reads FYNNEI. This CDR3 contains 14 residues. V lost 1 base and J lost 0, with 4 bases in between. The CDR3 spells CASSEGSSGNTIYF. The DNA of the CDR3 is TGTGCCAGCAGTGAAGGCTCCTCTGGAAACACCATATATTTT.

The chain combines TRBV27 with TRBJ2-1; maybe TRBD2 (5 bases). The V gene lost 5 bases and the J gene lost 5 bases, with 13 bases spanning the gap. This CDR3 spans 14 amino acids. Germline V lookup: CDR1 MNHEY, CDR2 SMNVEV (reference sequence). CDR3 coding DNA: TGTGCCAGCAGTCAGACGGGGAAACACAATGAGCAGTTCTTC. Protein product: CASSQTGKHNEQFF.

V is TRBV10-3 and J is TRBJ1-5, with a weak D call TRBD1 (5 bases). Between the trimmed V and J ends, which lost 0 bases and 4 bases, there was a span of 10 bases. Looked up from germline, CDR1 is ENHRY and CDR2 is SYGVKD. CDR3 length: 15 amino acids. CDR3 coding DNA: TGTGCCATCAGTGAGTCTGAGACAGCTAATCAGCCCCAGCATTTT. Translation: CAISESETANQPQHF.

A single count supports this clone. The chain employs TRBV6-1 and TRBJ1-5; 9 bases map to TRBD1. Germline V gene lookup returns CDR1 MNHNS and CDR2 SASEGT. V lost 4 bases and J lost 4; bases outside the gene matches: 5. The CDR3 is made up of 15 amino acids. The CDR3 reads CASSARGTGNQPQHF. The CDR3 DNA is TGTGCCAGCAGTGCGCGCGGGACAGGGAATCAGCCCCAGCATTTT.